These 23 T cell receptor beta chains were all obtained from the same sample, sequenced in a study of identical twins. One entry per CDR3 protein, called by TCRdb with MiXCR from the 5' RACE reads. The table includes hundreds of thousands of distinct CDR3 sequences, roughly an eighth detected once. The sample also formed part of further work on yellow fever vaccine responses in identical twins.

The sequenced sample was PBMCs. Receptors originate from a woman younger than 35 in good health.

This chain links TRBV7-6 with TRBJ2-7, with D unclear. The V end lost 7 bases, the J end lost 2 bases, and 18 bases lay between the germline ends. The germline V gene has CDR1 SGHVS and CDR2 FNYEAQ. CDR3 length: 15 residues. CDR3 coding DNA: TGTGCCAGCACCCCGGGCGTTGCGGTACCCTACGAGCAGTACTTC. This gives the protein CASTPGVAVPYEQYF.

CDR3 protein: CASSGGQYLSGNTIYF. The CDR3, as DNA: TGTGCCAGCAGCGGGGGACAGTACCTCTCTGGAAACACCATATATTTT. The chain has TRBV9 and TRBJ1-3; TRBD1 aligns across 7 bases. After removal of 3 bases from V and 0 bases from J, the junction contained 6 bases not matched to a gene. The CDR3 has 16 residues. Germline V gives CDR1 SGDLS, CDR2 YYNGEE.

The chain combines TRBV5-1 with TRBJ1-6; D might be TRBD1 (5 bases). CDR1 is SGHRS, CDR2 YFSETQ, per germline. With 3 bases removed from V and 7 bases from J, the gap between germline ends came to 11 bases. The CDR3 is 14 residues long. The CDR3 DNA reads TGCGCCAGCAGCTCTCTTGGGGGAAATTCACCCCTCCACTTT. Translated: CASSSLGGNSPLHF. The full variable domain, its missing parts supplied by reference TRBV5-1 and TRBJ1-6, is KAGVTQTPRYLIKTRGQQVTLSCSPISGHRSVSWYQQTPGQGLQFLFEYFSETQRNKGNFPGRFSGRQFSNSRSEMNVSTLELGDSALYLCASSSLGGNSPLHFGNGTRLTVT.

This clonotype showed up many times. The J gene is TRBJ1-1, the V gene TRBV3-1; unclear D gene. V was shortened by 1 base and J by 2 bases, with 8 bases between the two germline ends. From germline, CDR1 is LGHDT and CDR2 YNNKEL (reference sequence). This CDR3 has 14 residues. The CDR3 nucleotides read TGTGCCAGCAGCCAAGTTGGCGGAAACACTGAAGCTTTCTTT. It translates to CASSQVGGNTEAFF.

V gene TRBV24-1 combines with J gene TRBJ2-2; 9 bases match TRBD1. The CDR3 length is 16 residues. Losses at the gene ends were 6 bases for V and 3 bases for J; bases not matched to a gene: 7. In germline, CDR1 is KGHDR, CDR2 SFDVKD. This chain's CDR3 is CATSPSGTGHTGELFF. The CDR3 nucleotides are TGTGCCACCAGTCCCTCCGGGACAGGGCACACCGGGGAGCTGTTTTTT.

This clonotype has just a few counts. This chain uses TRBV20-1 with TRBJ2-2, with unresolved D. Germline V gene lookup returns CDR1 DFQATT and CDR2 SNEGSKA (reference sequence). V dropped 3 bases and J dropped 4 bases, with 9 bases sitting between them. This CDR3 contains 13 residues. CDR3 in amino acids: CSARNPITGELFF. DNA for the CDR3: TGCAGTGCTAGGAATCCTATCACCGGGGAGCTGTTTTTT.

The chain carries TRBV11-2 and TRBJ2-1, with 8 bases fitting TRBD2. The CDR3 is 16 residues long. Per the germline V gene, CDR1 is SGHAT and CDR2 is FQNNGV. Trimming took 1 base from V and 8 from J; bases not matched to a gene: 10. CDR3 region: CASSLVSGRVGYEQFF. The CDR3, as DNA: TGTGCCAGCAGCTTAGTTTCCGGGAGGGTTGGTTATGAGCAGTTCTTC.

The chain employs TRBV15 and TRBJ2-5, with D hard to call. Per germline, CDR1 LNHNV and CDR2 YYDKDF (reference sequence). This CDR3 is 11 amino acids long. The V end was cut by 5 bases, the J end by 2 bases, with 3 bases between. For the CDR3, the DNA is TGTGCCACCAGCGGTCAAGAGACCCAGTACTTC. Its protein product is CATSGQETQYF.

The chain carries TRBV12-3 or TRBV12-4 and TRBJ2-2; TRBD2 matches at 12 bases. The CDR3 consists of 17 residues. V lost 5 bases, J lost 0 bases, and 4 bases stayed unmatched. In DNA, the CDR3 is TGTGCCAGCAGTCCCTGGACTAGCGGGACGAACACCGGGGAGCTGTTTTTT. Protein: CASSPWTSGTNTGELFF.

The J gene is TRBJ1-4, the V gene TRBV20-1, with TRBD1 matching 7 bases. The V and J ends lost 0 bases and 4 bases, in that order; junction bases with no gene match: 20. Germline lookup yields CDR1 DFQATT and CDR2 SNEGSKA (reference sequence). CDR3 length equals 20 residues. The CDR3 here is CSARDQDGQVKSFINEKLFF. The CDR3 coding sequence is TGCAGTGCTAGAGATCAGGACGGACAGGTTAAGAGCTTTATTAATGAAAAACTGTTTTTT.

This clonotype was seen many times. The V and J genes are TRBV10-3 and TRBJ2-1; 12 bases map to TRBD2. Trimming removed 8 bases from V and 9 bases from J; junction bases left unmatched: 14. The CDR3 extends over 16 amino acids. Germline V gives CDR1 ENHRY, CDR2 SYGVKD. DNA for the CDR3: TGTGCCATCCGACGAGGGCTAGCGGGAGGGGAGAGTGAGCAGTTCTTC. Translating it yields CAIRRGLAGGESEQFF.

In this sample, this clonotype turned up a few times. The CDR3, as DNA: TGTGCCAGCAGACCCGGCGGGGTTACTAACTATGGCTACACCTTC. This gives the protein CASRPGGVTNYGYTF. The chain links TRBV6-1 to TRBJ1-2, with D uncertain. With 6 bases removed from V and 0 bases from J, the gap between germline ends came to 14 bases. CDR1 and CDR2 (germline): MNHNS, SASEGT. The CDR3 spans 15 residues.

The CDR3 sequence is CASSVAERGKFGELFF. The CDR3, as DNA: TGTGCCAGCAGCGTAGCAGAGCGGGGGAAGTTCGGGGAGCTGTTTTTT. The chain carries TRBV9 and TRBJ2-2; 8 nucleotides align to TRBD2. Germline lookup yields CDR1 SGDLS and CDR2 YYNGEE. The CDR3 totals 16 residues. The trim removed 0 bases at V and 7 bases at J, leaving 8 bases unmatched.

This clonotype was recorded at least ten times. The CDR3 reads CATSRDKYRNNEQFF. CDR3 nucleotide sequence: TGTGCCACCAGCAGGGACAAATACCGAAACAATGAGCAGTTCTTC. The chain combines TRBV15 with TRBJ2-1, with D possibly TRBD1 on 5 matching bases. The CDR3 is 15 amino acids. CDR1 and CDR2 from the germline V gene are LNHNV and YYDKDF (reference sequence). Trimming removed 3 bases at V and 5 bases at J, with 14 bases between.

This clonotype was detected many times. J is TRBJ2-3 and V is TRBV15, with 7 bases aligning to TRBD1. This CDR3 is built from 15 residues. The J segment lost 2 bases and the V segment lost 3 bases, leaving 5 bases of the junction unmatched. CDR1 is LNHNV, CDR2 YYDKDF, per germline (reference sequence). The CDR3 here is CATSRDRINTDTQYF. CDR3 DNA sequence: TGTGCCACCAGCAGGGACAGGATAAACACAGATACGCAGTATTTT.

This clonotype was detected many times. The chain joins TRBV15 to TRBJ2-1; either TRBD1 or TRBD2 may fit D (5 bases each). Germline V CDR1 and CDR2: LNHNV, YYDKDF (reference sequence). The CDR3 extends over 14 amino acids. Trimming shortened V by 5 bases and J by 0 bases, and 8 bases separated the two germline ends. The CDR3 sequence: CATSAGGSYNEQFF. CDR3 sequence (DNA): TGTGCCACCAGCGCTGGGGGCTCCTACAATGAGCAGTTCTTC.

There are many counts of this clonotype. The V call is TRBV6-5, the J call TRBJ2-5; D not certain. There are 12 residues in the CDR3. V gave up 2 bases and J gave up 2 bases, with 3 bases separating them. In germline, CDR1 is MNHEY, CDR2 SVGAGI. CDR3 protein: CASSYRQETQYF. In DNA form, the CDR3 reads TGTGCCAGCAGTTACCGACAAGAGACCCAGTACTTC.

This clonotype has a single count. This sequence joins TRBV12-3 or TRBV12-4 and TRBJ1-2; the D is unclear. Trimming took off 6 bases at V and 0 bases at J, with 11 bases between the two ends. There are 14 residues in the CDR3. The CDR3 here is CASRMTVANYGYTF. The CDR3 region has the DNA TGTGCCAGCAGGATGACCGTTGCTAACTATGGCTACACCTTC.

V and J are TRBV7-2 and TRBJ2-1, with 10 positions matching TRBD2. CDR1 is SGHTA, CDR2 FQGNSA, per germline. The CDR3 spans 14 residues. J gave up 8 bases and V 5 bases, and 6 bases lay outside the gene matches. The DNA for the CDR3 is TGTGCCAGCAGCCCACTAGCGGGGCAGTATGAGCAGTTCTTC. It is translated as CASSPLAGQYEQFF. Looking up the rest from reference TRBV7-2 and TRBJ2-1 gives the full variable domain: GAGVSQSPSNKVTEKGKDVELRCDPISGHTALYWYRQSLGQGLEFLIYFQGNSAPDKSGLPSDRFSAERTGGSVSTLTIQRTQQEDSAVYLCASSPLAGQYEQFFGPGTRLTVL.

The V gene is TRBV6-1, the J gene TRBJ2-1; TRBD2 agrees at 13 bases. CDR1 is MNHNS and CDR2 is SASEGT in the germline V gene. CDR3 length equals 18 residues. V lost 6 bases, J lost 8 bases, and 16 bases stayed unmatched. As DNA, the CDR3 is TGTGCCAGCAGCTCCGGACTAGCGGGAGTTTCTGGCTCCGATGAGCAGTTCTTC. This translates into CASSSGLAGVSGSDEQFF.

The chain carries TRBV12-3 or TRBV12-4 and TRBJ2-7; no definite D call. V was clipped by 1 base and J by 9 bases, with 10 bases between them. This CDR3 spans 12 amino acids. The CDR3 DNA reads as TGTGCCAGCAGTTTAGGGGCTCTCGGGCAGTACTTC. Its translation: CASSLGALGQYF.

This chain uses TRBV5-1 with TRBJ1-2; TRBD1 is a possible D gene (6 bases). The CDR3 runs 16 residues. V was clipped by 0 bases and J by 1 base, with 13 bases between them. Germline loops: CDR1 SGHRS, CDR2 YFSETQ. The DNA for the CDR3 is TGCGCCAGCAGCTTGGTAGCCCTGGACAGTAACTATGGCTACACCTTC. Protein product: CASSLVALDSNYGYTF. Using reference TRBV5-1 and TRBJ1-2 for the parts outside the CDR3, the full variable domain is KAGVTQTPRYLIKTRGQQVTLSCSPISGHRSVSWYQQTPGQGLQFLFEYFSETQRNKGNFPGRFSGRQFSNSRSEMNVSTLELGDSALYLCASSLVALDSNYGYTFGSGTRLTVV.

This clonotype showed up just a few times. The V gene is TRBV25-1, the J gene TRBJ2-7; D perhaps matches TRBD2 (6 bases). V was shortened by 4 bases and J by 4 bases, with 17 bases between the two germline ends. CDR1 is MGHDK, CDR2 SYGVNS, per germline. This CDR3 comprises 15 residues. CDR3 amino acids: CASSVSRAGTYEQYF. In nucleotides, the CDR3 is TGTGCCAGCAGTGTATCCCGTGCGGGAACGTACGAGCAGTACTTC.